This T cell receptor (beta chain) was recovered during a study of T cells in Graves' hyperthyroidism and ophthalmopathy. TCR beta CDR3 regions were amplified from RNA transcripts. When the TCR CDR3 underwent first-round RT-PCR, the HTBI primer set was used. MiXCR, run by TCRdb on the multiplex PCR reads, gives a single entry per CDR3 protein. The profile shows about 580,000 distinct CDR3 sequences, about 43% of them singletons. Hyperthyroidism was newly diagnosed in patients aged 18 to 65 (duration under 2 months). Germline assignment: CDR1 ENHRY and CDR2 SYGVKD. This CDR3 has 12 residues. The ends lost 10 bases at V and 6 bases at J; junction bases unmatched: 6. Study results and caveats: A model using 13 V-J features told ophthalmopathy apart from stable hyperthyroidism.

This clonotype appeared a few times. Its antigen remains unidentified. This sequence originates from a woman aged 18-29 years with Graves' hyperthyroidism. Specimen: peripheral blood or thyroid tissue (not recorded which). The J gene is TRBJ1-1, the V gene TRBV10-3; 9 bases agree with TRBD1. For the CDR3, the DNA is TGTGCCACCTGGACAGGGGTCCCTGAAGCTTTCTTT. It translates to CATWTGVPEAFF.